The T cell receptor beta chain described here comes from a study of identical twins. In TCRdb, the 5' RACE reads were re-called with MiXCR into one record per CDR3 protein. The sample yields 690,000 or so distinct CDR3 sequences, roughly 8% seen once. Study conclusions and caveats: For cord blood, abundant beta clonotypes had fewer insertions, unlike memory repertoires, which showed none. Conclusions were based on cross-sectional statistical analysis, without following the same donors.

Notes on this clonotype: What it recognizes is unknown.

This same sample was also taken into another study, of yellow fever vaccine responses in identical twins. As reported in that work: Reported findings indicate that twins' vaccine T cell responses seemed partially convergent, partially personalized.

Source material: PBMCs. The receptor was derived from a woman between 18 and 29 years old in good health.

Here the CDR3 DNA reads TGTGCCAGCAGTCCGTCGTTGACTAGCGGAGATACGCAGTATTTT. This translates into CASSPSLTSGDTQYF. The V gene is TRBV6-1, the J gene TRBJ2-3, with 9 bases aligning to TRBD2. Per the germline V gene, CDR1 is MNHNS and CDR2 is SASEGT. The J segment lost 5 bases and the V segment lost 5 bases, leaving 8 bases of the junction unmatched. The CDR3 has 15 residues.